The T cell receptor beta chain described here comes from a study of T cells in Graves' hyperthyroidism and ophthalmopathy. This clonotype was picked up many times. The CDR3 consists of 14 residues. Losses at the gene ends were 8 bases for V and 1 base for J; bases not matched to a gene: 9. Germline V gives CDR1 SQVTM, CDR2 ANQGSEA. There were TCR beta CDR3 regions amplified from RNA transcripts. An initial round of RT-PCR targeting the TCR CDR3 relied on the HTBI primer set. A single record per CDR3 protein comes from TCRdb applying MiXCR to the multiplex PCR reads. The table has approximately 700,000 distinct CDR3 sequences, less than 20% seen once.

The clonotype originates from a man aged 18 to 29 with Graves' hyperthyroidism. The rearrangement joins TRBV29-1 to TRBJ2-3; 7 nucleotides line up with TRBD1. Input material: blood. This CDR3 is CSTLGDSGTDTQYF. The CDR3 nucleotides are TGCAGCACCCTAGGGGACAGTGGCACAGATACGCAGTATTTT.